The source of this T cell receptor (beta chain) is a study of Ad26.COV2.S vaccination and SARS-CoV-2 variants. The V segment lost 6 bases and the J segment 11 bases; nucleotides outside the gene matches: 12. The CDR3 consists of 15 residues. Per the germline V gene, CDR1 is SNHLY and CDR2 is FYNNEI. Documented treatment: around 19 received Ad26.COV2.S at low or high dose, single or two shots; 5 received placebo; per-sample allocation not given. All samples were drawn on day 63, counting from the first vaccine or placebo injection. Assay: immunoSEQ multiplex PCR; the TCRdb copy retains only in-frame clones and omits some. The sample contains 300,000 to 400,000 clones, more than 85% of which appear only once.

The chain couples TRBV2 to TRBJ1-6, with TRBD1 matching 8 bases. This sample comprised peripheral blood, obtained in a trial of Ad26.COV2.S vaccine versus placebo. This sequence originates from a person aged 18-60 years who received the Ad26.COV2.S COVID-19 vaccine or a placebo. CDR3 sequence (DNA): TGTGCCAGCAGCAAACCCGGACAGGGTGGGCCACCCCTCCACTTT. This codes for CASSKPGQGGPPLHF.